Listed below are T cell receptor beta chains from one sample, sequenced in a study of T cells after somatic rescue of genetic block. The data were produced by immunoSEQ multiplex PCR, yet TCRdb's version contains in-frame clones alone and is incomplete. There are approximately 67,000 clones in the sample; approximately 90% occur only once, and approximately 3% lies in the top ten. Source material: peripheral blood mononuclear cells (PBMCs). All receptors derive from a man aged 40-50 years. CDR3s include the opening cysteine and the closing phenylalanine or tryptophan. A D gene is named only where the DNA matches it firmly. Clone size is shown for a subset of rows, as once, few, many or a class of expanded clone.

v_gene: TRBV9
d_gene: -
abundance: -
j_gene: TRBJ2-3
CDR3nt: TGTGCCAGCAGCTCACAACCTGTGCTTCTGGATACGCAGTATTTT
CDR3aa: CASSSQPVLLDTQYF

v_gene: TRBV2
d_gene: -
abundance: -
j_gene: TRBJ1-2
CDR3nt: TGTGCCAGCAGTGATAGGACTAACTATGGCTACACCTTC
CDR3aa: CASSDRTNYGYTF

v_gene: TRBV10-3
d_gene: -
abundance: -
j_gene: TRBJ1-6
CDR3nt: TGTGCCATCAGTGAGTCTACAGGAAGCTCCTATAATTCACCCCTCCACTTT
CDR3aa: CAISESTGSSYNSPLHF

v_gene: TRBV7-8
d_gene: -
abundance: -
j_gene: TRBJ2-6
CDR3nt: TGTGCCAGCAGCTCAAGGGTGCGCGGGGCCAACGTCCTGACTTTC
CDR3aa: CASSSRVRGANVLTF

v_gene: TRBV5-5
d_gene: TRBD1
abundance: -
j_gene: TRBJ1-4
CDR3nt: TGTGCCAGCAGCTCGACAGGGTTGGTTGAAAAACTGTTTTTT
CDR3aa: CASSSTGLVEKLFF

v_gene: TRBV7-9
d_gene: -
abundance: once
j_gene: TRBJ2-7
CDR3nt: TGTGCCAGCGAGGCAGGGCTTCACGAGCAGTACTTC
CDR3aa: CASEAGLHEQYF

v_gene: TRBV7-8
d_gene: TRBD2
abundance: -
j_gene: TRBJ2-3
CDR3nt: TGTGCCAGCAGCTTAGAGGTCACTAGCGGGGCACCCACAGATACGCAGTATTTT
CDR3aa: CASSLEVTSGAPTDTQYF

v_gene: TRBV5-6
d_gene: -
abundance: -
j_gene: TRBJ1-4
CDR3nt: TGTGCCAGCAGCCTCGGACCCACGAATGAAAAACTGTTTTTT
CDR3aa: CASSLGPTNEKLFF

v_gene: TRBV5-1
d_gene: -
abundance: -
j_gene: TRBJ2-2
CDR3nt: TGCGCCAGCAGCAGGGACCAATCGAACACCGGGGAGCTGTTTTTT
CDR3aa: CASSRDQSNTGELFF

v_gene: TRBV27
d_gene: TRBD2
abundance: once
j_gene: TRBJ2-3
CDR3nt: TGTGCCAGCAGTTTGGGGGGGACTAGCGGGAGTTGGACAGATACGCAGTATTTT
CDR3aa: CASSLGGTSGSWTDTQYF

v_gene: TRBV6-1
d_gene: TRBD1
abundance: -
j_gene: TRBJ1-5
CDR3nt: TGTGCCAGCAGTGGTTCCGGGGGGCGACAGGGGGGCAATCAGCCCCAGCATTTT
CDR3aa: CASSGSGGRQGGNQPQHF

v_gene: TRBV4-1
d_gene: -
abundance: -
j_gene: TRBJ1-4
CDR3nt: TGCGCCAGCAGCCAAGTCCCCGGCAGCAGGGCTAATGAAAAACTGTTTTTT
CDR3aa: CASSQVPGSRANEKLFF